The 19 T cell receptor beta chains below were found in one sample sequenced in a study of shared clonotypes between healthy human individuals. Sequenced by immunoSEQ multiplex PCR; TCRdb stores in-frame clones only, minus some. The sample holds 2,500,000 or so clones; roughly 92% are singletons and the top ten take around 0.14%. Material: naive CD4+ T cells sorted from blood. Subset given: CD45RA+ positively selected. The receptors originated from a man between 18 and 35 years old in good health.

V and J are TRBV6-1 and TRBJ2-3; 10 bases match TRBD2. The CDR3 is 15 amino acids. The V segment lost 6 bases and the J segment 2 bases; nucleotides outside the gene matches: 5. Germline V gene sequence: CDR1 MNHNS, CDR2 SASEGT. CDR3 residues: CASSRGLAATDTQYF. The CDR3 region has the DNA TGTGCCAGCAGCCGAGGACTAGCGGCCACAGATACGCAGTATTTT.

The gene calls are TRBV11-3 and TRBJ2-5; D perhaps matches TRBD2 (5 bases). TRBJ2-7 explains the end of the DNA better; the J call may be wrong. The germline V gene encodes CDR1 SGHNT and CDR2 YENEEA. The CDR3 has 14 amino acids. The CDR3 bases are TGTGCCAGCAGCCTCAACGGACTCGCTCTCGAGCAGTACTTC. Translated: CASSLNGLALEQYF.

The chain employs TRBV5-1 and TRBJ2-7; TRBD2 might be the D (5 bases). Germline lookup yields CDR1 SGHRS and CDR2 YFSETQ. The length of the CDR3 is 15 residues. Trimming pared 0 bases from V and 6 bases from J, leaving 16 bases between. In DNA form, the CDR3 reads TGCGCCAGCAGCTTGGAGGCAGGACTTCTGGGCGAGCAGTACTTC. Encoded protein: CASSLEAGLLGEQYF.

This rearrangement joins TRBV28 to TRBJ2-7; TRBD1 agrees at 7 bases. Germline V gene sequence: CDR1 MDHEN, CDR2 SYDVKM. The V and J ends lost 7 bases and 5 bases, in that order; junction bases with no gene match: 5. The CDR3 totals 12 residues. CDR3 sequence: CASTPGGHEQYF. The CDR3 region has the DNA TGTGCCAGCACCCCAGGGGGACACGAGCAGTACTTC.

The chain joins TRBV10-3 to TRBJ1-3, with a possible D match to TRBD1 (5 bases). The V and J ends lost 10 bases and 2 bases respectively, with 18 bases between them. The CDR3 extends over 15 amino acids. The V gene's germline CDR1 is ENHRY and CDR2 SYGVKD. The chain's CDR3 is CATRPRVEAGNTIYF. For the CDR3, the DNA is TGTGCCACTCGCCCCAGGGTAGAAGCTGGAAACACCATATATTTT.

The rearrangement uses TRBV6-5 and TRBJ2-7; 9 bases are a match to TRBD1. CDR1 is MNHEY and CDR2 is SVGAGI in the germline V gene. The CDR3 spans 14 residues. Trimming cost V 6 bases and J 5 bases; bases outside gene matches: 8. This CDR3 reads CASSESGQGDEQYF. CDR3 sequence (DNA): TGTGCCAGCAGCGAATCGGGACAGGGAGACGAGCAGTACTTC.

This clone was picked up one time. The chain joins TRBV7-9 to TRBJ2-4, with 8 nucleotides matching TRBD2. The CDR3 has 16 amino acids. The V gene end was trimmed by 5 bases and the J gene end by 1 base; junction bases not matched to a gene: 7. From germline, CDR1 is SEHNR and CDR2 FQNEAQ (reference sequence). CDR3: CASSQRGGFAKNIQYF. The CDR3 DNA reads TGTGCCAGCAGCCAACGGGGGGGTTTCGCCAAAAACATTCAGTACTTC.

This clone has only one observation. The CDR3 DNA reads as TGTGCCAGCTCACCGGCAGGGGGCGCGGTACAGATTCTCGGCTACACCTTC. It codes for CASSPAGGAVQILGYTF. The V and J genes are TRBV18 and TRBJ1-2; 8 bases map to TRBD1. CDR1 is KGHSH and CDR2 is LQKENI in the germline V gene. V gave up 3 bases and J gave up 8 bases; unmatched junction bases: 17. This CDR3 is 17 amino acids long.

V and J are TRBV5-4 and TRBJ2-5, with TRBD2 matching over 14 bases. Germline loops: CDR1 SGHNT, CDR2 YYREEE (reference sequence). The V gene end was trimmed by 4 bases and the J gene end by 5 bases; junction bases not matched to a gene: 7. The CDR3 loop spans 16 amino acids. The CDR3 here is CASSPGLAGVGETQYF. The CDR3 coding sequence is TGTGCCAGCAGCCCGGGACTAGCGGGGGTGGGGGAGACCCAGTACTTC.

V usage is TRBV6-1 and J usage is TRBJ1-2, with D perhaps TRBD1 (5 bases). Germline CDR1 is MNHNS and CDR2 is SASEGT. The CDR3 is 14 residues long. Trimming cost V 6 bases and J 7 bases, with 18 bases left between them. The CDR3 nucleotides read TGTGCCAGCAGGCCTGACAAGGGGTGGGGTGGCTACACCTTC. The encoded protein is CASRPDKGWGGYTF.

CDR3 loop: CASSQDPSGTTDTQYF. CDR3 DNA sequence: TGTGCCAGCAGCCAAGATCCTAGCGGGACCACAGATACGCAGTATTTT. The chain links TRBV4-2 to TRBJ2-3, with 9 bases matching TRBD2. The junction had 3 bases not matched to a gene; V was cut back by 0 bases and J by 2 bases. Germline V gene data show CDR1 as LGHNA and CDR2 as YNFKEQ. The CDR3 spans 16 residues.

Comment on this clone: The sample has other DNA sequences that encode this CDR3 too. This chain connects TRBV2 to TRBJ2-3; TRBD2 aligns across 10 bases. Germline CDR1 and CDR2: SNHLY and FYNNEI. CDR3 length equals 13 residues. The V segment lost 6 bases and the J segment 4 bases; nucleotides outside the gene matches: 1. The CDR3 sequence: CASRAGGSDTQYF. CDR3 coding DNA: TGTGCCAGCAGAGCGGGGGGGTCAGATACGCAGTATTTT.

With regard to this clone: Distinct nucleotide sequences in the sample also encode this CDR3. For the CDR3, the DNA is TGTGCCAGCAGCCGGAGCGGGAGCTCCTACAATGAGCAGTTCTTC. Protein: CASSRSGSSYNEQFF. This chain uses TRBV11-2 with TRBJ2-1; 8 bases are shared with TRBD2. V was clipped by 5 bases and J by 0 bases; unmatched bases: 3. Germline V gene sequence: CDR1 SGHAT, CDR2 FQNNGV. The CDR3 sequence is 15 residues long. The complete variable domain, with remaining parts taken from reference TRBV11-2 and TRBJ2-1, reads EAGVAQSPRYKIIEKRQSVAFWCNPISGHATLYWYQQILGQGPKLLIQFQNNGVVDDSQLPKDRFSAERLKGVDSTLKIQPAKLEDSAVYLCASSRSGSSYNEQFFGPGTRLTVL.

The CDR3 DNA is TGCAGCGTCTCAGGGAATTCCTACGAGCAGTACTTC. This encodes CSVSGNSYEQYF. The V and J genes are TRBV29-1 and TRBJ2-7; tentative D call: TRBD1 (5 bases). Germline V lookup: CDR1 SQVTM, CDR2 ANQGSEA. The CDR3 consists of 12 residues. V dropped 6 bases and J dropped 1 base, with 10 bases sitting between them.

This chain links TRBV6-4 with TRBJ2-5, with a tentative D call TRBD2 (6 bases). Trimming took off 7 bases at V and 3 bases at J, with 18 bases between the two ends. Germline V gene lookup returns CDR1 MRHNA and CDR2 SNTAGT. The CDR3 is 15 residues long. For the CDR3, the DNA is TGTGCCAGCAAAGTGGGTGTAGCGGAGAAAGAGACCCAGTACTTC. It specifies CASKVGVAEKETQYF.

The genes are TRBV7-2 and TRBJ2-7; TRBD2 aligns across 8 bases. The V and J ends lost 4 bases and 0 bases, in that order; junction bases with no gene match: 11. The CDR3 runs 17 residues. Germline assignment: CDR1 SGHTA and CDR2 FQGNSA. CDR3 in DNA: TGTGCCAGCAGCTCGATGCTGACCGGGACTAGCTCCTACGAGCAGTACTTC. Amino acid sequence: CASSSMLTGTSSYEQYF.

V is TRBV19 and J is TRBJ1-6; 7 bases align to TRBD1. CDR1 and CDR2 (germline): LNHDA, SQIVND (reference sequence). Trimming cost V 7 bases and J 8 bases; bases outside gene matches: 17. This CDR3 contains 17 residues. The CDR3 sequence: CASKSDPQTGNDSPLHF. Written as DNA, the CDR3 is TGTGCCAGTAAATCGGACCCGCAGACAGGGAATGATTCACCCCTCCACTTT.

V usage is TRBV14 and J usage is TRBJ2-2; D gene unclear. Trimming removed 4 bases at V and 6 bases at J, with 15 bases between. CDR3 length: 15 residues. In germline, CDR1 is SGHDN, CDR2 FVKESK. This chain's CDR3 is CASSPSPSRPGELFF. The CDR3 nucleotides read TGTGCCAGCAGCCCGAGCCCGAGTAGACCCGGGGAGCTGTTTTTT.

This clone was found once. The chain carries TRBV6-6 and TRBJ1-1; D uncertain. Germline-derived CDR1 and CDR2 are MNHNY and SVGAGI (reference sequence). The CDR3 contains 14 residues. V was clipped by 0 bases and J by 5 bases, with 10 bases between them. In nucleotides, the CDR3 is TGTGCCAGCAGTTACTCCGGCCTAGGAACTGAAGCTTTCTTT. Its protein product is CASSYSGLGTEAFF.